This T cell receptor (beta chain) came from a study of technical replicates of blood from several donors. Method: immunoSEQ multiplex PCR; TCRdb's copy keeps in-frame clones and lacks some. The data show over 15,000 clones, with 85% to 90% seen just once and 9.5% to 15% held by the top ten. The length of the CDR3 is 14 residues. V lost 3 bases to trimming and J lost 2 bases, with 10 bases between them. Germline lookup yields CDR1 SGHRS and CDR2 YFSETQ. The sample consisted of PBMCs. The source is a human donor in good health. The V and J genes are TRBV5-1 and TRBJ2-3, with D possibly TRBD2 on 6 matching bases. The CDR3, as DNA: TGCGCCAGCAGCTCCAGGGACTTCACAGATACGCAGTATTTT. Its protein is CASSSRDFTDTQYF.